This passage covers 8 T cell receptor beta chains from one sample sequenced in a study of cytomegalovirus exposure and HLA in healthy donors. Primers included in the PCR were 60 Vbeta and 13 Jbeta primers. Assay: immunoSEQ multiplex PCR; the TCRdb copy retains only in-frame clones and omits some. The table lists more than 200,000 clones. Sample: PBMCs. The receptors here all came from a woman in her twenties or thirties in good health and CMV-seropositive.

The CDR3 region has the DNA TGTGCCAGCTCACCATGGGGGGAATCAGGACGTACCACAACTAATGAAAAACTGTTTTTT. It is translated as CASSPWGESGRTTTNEKLFF. The chain combines TRBV18 with TRBJ1-4; TRBD1 might be the D (5 bases). CDR1 KGHSH and CDR2 LQKENI come from the germline V gene. V lost 2 bases and J 0 bases, leaving 22 bases between the germline ends. CDR3 size: 20 residues.

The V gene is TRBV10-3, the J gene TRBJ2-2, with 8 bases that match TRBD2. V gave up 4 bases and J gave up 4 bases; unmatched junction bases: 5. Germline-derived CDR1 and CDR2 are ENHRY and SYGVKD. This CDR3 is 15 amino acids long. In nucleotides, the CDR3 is TGTGCCATCAGTGTGAGCGGGAGCCCCACCGGGGAGCTGTTTTTT. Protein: CAISVSGSPTGELFF.

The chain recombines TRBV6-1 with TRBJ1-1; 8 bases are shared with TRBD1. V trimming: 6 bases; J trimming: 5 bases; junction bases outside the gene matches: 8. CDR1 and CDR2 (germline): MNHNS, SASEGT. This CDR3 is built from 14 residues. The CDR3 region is CASSLTGDGTEAFF. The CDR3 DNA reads TGTGCCAGCAGCTTGACAGGGGATGGGACTGAAGCTTTCTTT.

DNA of the CDR3: TGTGCCAGTAGTATTTGGTCGGAGAGCTGGGACTATGGCTACACCTTC. It is translated as CASSIWSESWDYGYTF. This chain links TRBV19 with TRBJ1-2; D call uncertain. CDR3 length equals 16 residues. From germline, CDR1 is LNHDA and CDR2 SQIVND (reference sequence). Trimming pared 3 bases from V and 3 bases from J, leaving 17 bases between.

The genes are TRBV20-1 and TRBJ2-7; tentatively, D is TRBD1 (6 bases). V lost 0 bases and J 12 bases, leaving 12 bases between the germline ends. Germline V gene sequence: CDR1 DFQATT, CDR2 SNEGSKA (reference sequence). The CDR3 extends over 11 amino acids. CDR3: CSARDYRDTYF. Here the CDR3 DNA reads TGCAGTGCTAGAGATTATCGGGACACGTACTTC.

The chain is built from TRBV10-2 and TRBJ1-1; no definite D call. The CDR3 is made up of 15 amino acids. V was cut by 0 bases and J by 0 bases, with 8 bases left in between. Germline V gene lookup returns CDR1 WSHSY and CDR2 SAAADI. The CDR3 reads CASSESSRLNTEAFF. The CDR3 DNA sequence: TGCGCCAGCAGTGAGTCGAGCAGGCTGAACACTGAAGCTTTCTTT.

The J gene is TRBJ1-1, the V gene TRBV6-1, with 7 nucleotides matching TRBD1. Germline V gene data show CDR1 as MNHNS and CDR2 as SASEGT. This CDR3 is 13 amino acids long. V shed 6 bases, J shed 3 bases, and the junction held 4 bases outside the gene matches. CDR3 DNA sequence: TGTGCCAGCAGATCTCAGGGGGACACTGAAGCTTTCTTT. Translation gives CASRSQGDTEAFF.

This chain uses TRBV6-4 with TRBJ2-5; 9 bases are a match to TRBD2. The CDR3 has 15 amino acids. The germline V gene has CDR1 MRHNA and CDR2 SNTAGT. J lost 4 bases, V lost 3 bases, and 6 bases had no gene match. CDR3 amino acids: CASSELAGGRETQYF. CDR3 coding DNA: TGTGCCAGCAGTGAACTCGCGGGGGGGCGAGAGACCCAGTACTTC.